A single sample gave rise to the 21 T cell receptor beta chains below, sequenced in a study of molecular identifiers for immune sequencing clone quantification. TCRdb re-derived calls from the PCR reads in MiXCR, one entry per CDR3 protein. The repertoire holds a few hundred thousand distinct CDR3 sequences, with about 23% as singletons. Sequencing used naive CD8+ T cells from blood, with Jurkat cell RNA spiked in. The subset was: FACS-sorted CD8+CD4-CCR7+CD45RA+ naive T cells. The origin of the receptors is a human donor in good health. Some libraries in this study had Jurkat cell RNA spiked in.

A remark on this clonotype: Possible read error: a much larger clone is one base away. The CDR3 DNA sequence: TGTGACAGCAGCTTGGGGGCCCCTTGGGATCAGCCCCAGCATTTT. Residues: CDSSLGAPWDQPQHF. The J gene is TRBJ1-5, the V gene TRBV5-5, with D possibly TRBD1 on 6 matching bases. This CDR3 has 15 residues. Germline-derived CDR1 and CDR2 are SGHKS and YYEKEE (reference sequence).

This clonotype was observed many times. The chain couples TRBV7-9 to TRBJ1-4, with TRBD1 as a possible D gene (5 bases). Germline V lookup: CDR1 SEHNR, CDR2 FQNEAQ (reference sequence). Trimming pared 5 bases from V and 6 bases from J, leaving 13 bases between. This CDR3 is built from 14 residues. CDR3 sequence: CASSLPGGYEKLFF. The CDR3 DNA reads as TGTGCCAGCAGCCTGCCCGGGGGGTATGAAAAACTGTTTTTT. Together with reference TRBV7-9 and TRBJ1-4, the CDR3 gives the full variable domain: DTGVSQNPRHKITKRGQNVTFRCDPISEHNRLYWYRQTLGQGPEFLTYFQNEAQLEKSRLLSDRFSAERPKGSFSTLEIQRTEQGDSAMYLCASSLPGGYEKLFFGSGTQLSVL.

The rearrangement uses TRBV27 and TRBJ2-7; 7 nucleotides align to TRBD2. The CDR3 length is 16 residues. Germline V gene sequence: CDR1 MNHEY, CDR2 SMNVEV (reference sequence). V shed 5 bases and J 2 bases; nucleotides not matched to a gene: 12. CDR3 protein: CASSRAPLALTYEQYF. CDR3 in DNA: TGTGCCAGCAGTCGGGCCCCACTAGCGCTCACCTACGAGCAGTACTTC.

This clonotype occurred a few times. This chain connects TRBV7-9 to TRBJ1-2; D unclear. Germline-derived CDR1 and CDR2 are SEHNR and FQNEAQ (reference sequence). V was cut by 5 bases and J by 5 bases, with 9 bases left in between. The CDR3 covers 12 residues. The CDR3 loop reads CASSLADYGYTF. The DNA for the CDR3 is TGTGCCAGCAGCCTGGCAGATTATGGCTACACCTTC.

V is TRBV6-5 and J is TRBJ2-7; possibly TRBD1 or TRBD2 for D (7 bases each). This CDR3 is 14 amino acids long. Trimming removed 4 bases from V and 4 bases from J, with 14 bases in between. CDR1 and CDR2 from the germline V gene are MNHEY and SVGAGI. CDR3 nucleotide sequence: TGTGCCAGCAGTTGGGAGGGGGCGAAGTACGAGCAGTACTTC. This codes for CASSWEGAKYEQYF.

This clonotype turned up a few times. The chain links TRBV7-9 to TRBJ1-1; 8 positions match TRBD1. In germline, CDR1 is SEHNR, CDR2 FQNEAQ (reference sequence). The CDR3 runs to 11 residues. V lost 4 bases, J lost 11 bases, and 3 bases stayed unmatched. CDR3 nucleotides: TGTGCCAGCAGCTCGACAGGGGTGGCTTTCTTT. It yields the protein CASSSTGVAFF.

The chain recombines TRBV28 with TRBJ2-7, with TRBD1 as a possible D gene (6 bases). Germline V gene lookup returns CDR1 MDHEN and CDR2 SYDVKM. The CDR3 sequence is 13 residues long. V was clipped by 8 bases and J by 2 bases, with 13 bases between them. The CDR3 sequence: CASERPGAYEQYF. The CDR3 DNA reads TGTGCCAGCGAAAGGCCAGGGGCCTACGAGCAGTACTTC.

In this sample, this clonotype turned up once. A much more abundant neighbour one base away suggests this may be a read error. The chain uses TRBV5-4 and TRBJ2-3, with TRBD2 matching 8 bases. Germline V gene lookup returns CDR1 SGHNT and CDR2 YYREEE (reference sequence). Trimming took 0 bases from V and 3 from J; bases not matched to a gene: 6. This CDR3 comprises 16 residues. This chain's CDR3 is CASSLASGSATDTQYF. Written as DNA, the CDR3 is TGTGCCAGCAGCTTGGCCAGCGGGAGTGCTACAGATACGCAGTATTTT.

This clonotype was counted only a few times. The chain links TRBV27 to TRBJ2-3; a possible D gene is TRBD1 (6 bases). Trimming shortened V by 6 bases and J by 9 bases, and 19 bases separated the two germline ends. Germline CDR1 is MNHEY and CDR2 is SMNVEV (reference sequence). This CDR3 has 14 residues. The CDR3 sequence is CASSQALQGRTQYF. CDR3 nucleotide sequence: TGTGCCAGCAGCCAGGCCTTACAGGGTAGAACGCAGTATTTT.

With respect to this clonotype: A read error may explain this, as a much larger clone is one base away. The chain couples TRBV9 to TRBJ2-3, with D perhaps TRBD1 (5 bases). The CDR3 has 13 amino acids. The V and J ends lost 2 bases and 6 bases respectively, with 10 bases between them. CDR1 and CDR2 from the germline V gene are SGDLS and YYNGEE. CDR3 DNA sequence: TGTGCCAGCAGCGTGAGGACATCTGATACGCAGTATTTT. Translated: CASSVRTSDTQYF.

This clonotype was seen a few times. V usage is TRBV28 and J usage is TRBJ1-5; tentative D call: TRBD1 (6 bases). Trimming took off 1 base at V and 4 bases at J, with 11 bases between the two ends. Germline lookup yields CDR1 MDHEN and CDR2 SYDVKM. The length of the CDR3 is 15 residues. CDR3 protein: CASSLSQTGNQPQHF. In DNA, the CDR3 is TGTGCCAGCAGTTTATCCCAGACAGGAAATCAGCCCCAGCATTTT.

This clonotype was counted ten times or more. V gene TRBV5-1 combines with J gene TRBJ2-1; 8 positions match TRBD2. Germline-derived CDR1 and CDR2 are SGHRS and YFSETQ. The CDR3 length is 15 residues. With V trimmed by 0 bases and J by 9 bases, 8 bases remained unmatched. The CDR3, as DNA: TGCGCCAGCAGCTTGGTTGGTAGCGGGACGATTGAGCAGTTCTTC. This codes for CASSLVGSGTIEQFF.

This clonotype was detected ten times or more. The chain couples TRBV4-2 to TRBJ1-2, with D tentatively TRBD1 (5 bases). Germline values: CDR1 LGHNA, CDR2 YNFKEQ. V was shortened by 0 bases and J by 3 bases, with 11 bases between the two germline ends. The CDR3 runs to 15 residues. CDR3 loop: CASSQELGDHYGYTF. The DNA for the CDR3 is TGTGCCAGCAGCCAAGAGTTGGGGGATCACTATGGCTACACCTTC.

The chain has TRBV29-1 and TRBJ2-7; TRBD1 is a possible D gene (5 bases). Per the germline V gene, CDR1 is SQVTM and CDR2 is ANQGSEA. V shed 1 base and J shed 0 bases, with 13 bases lying between them. The CDR3 covers 15 residues. The CDR3 DNA reads as TGCAGCGTTGAAGGTGCGGACAAGAGCTCCTACGAGCAGTACTTC. It specifies CSVEGADKSSYEQYF.

This clonotype came up many times. The rearrangement uses TRBV29-1 and TRBJ2-2; no clear D gene. Trimming took off 6 bases at V and 1 base at J, with 15 bases between the two ends. CDR1 and CDR2 (germline): SQVTM, ANQGSEA. The CDR3 contains 15 residues. The CDR3 coding sequence is TGCAGCGTCCCATCACCCGACTTGAACACCGGGGAGCTGTTTTTT. Encoded protein: CSVPSPDLNTGELFF.

A note on this clonotype: This may come from a read error, since a much larger clone is one base off. This chain joins TRBV7-9 and TRBJ2-7; possibly TRBD2 for D (6 bases). The length of the CDR3 is 15 residues. Trimming removed 2 bases from V and 3 bases from J, with 14 bases in between. Germline values: CDR1 SEHNR, CDR2 FQNEAQ (reference sequence). The CDR3 bases are TGTGCCAGCAGCTTACGTTTTGCGGGAAACTACGAGCAGTACTTC. Protein product: CASSLRFAGNYEQYF.

Comments on this clonotype: An end of the junction does not agree with germline; a read error may underlie this. V is TRBV13 and J is TRBJ2-7, with a tentative D call TRBD2 (5 bases). Germline-derived CDR1 and CDR2 are PRHDT and FYEKMQ (reference sequence). The CDR3 is 13 amino acids. Here the CDR3 DNA reads TGTGCCGGCAGCCCGGAAGAGGGTCGAGAGCAGTACTTC. Encoded protein: CAGSPEEGREQYF.

Regarding this clonotype: A read error may produce the germline difference seen at one junction end. The chain employs TRBV27 and TRBJ1-1; a weak D match, TRBD1 (6 bases). The CDR3 is 15 residues long. CDR1 and CDR2 from the germline V gene are MNHEY and SMNVEV (reference sequence). The CDR3 sequence is CASSLSAGANTGAFF. CDR3 bases: TGTGCCAGCAGTTTATCGGCAGGGGCGAACACTGGAGCTTTCTTT.

At least ten counts were recorded for this clonotype. The chain has TRBV2 and TRBJ2-3; possibly TRBD1 for D (6 bases). V lost 6 bases and J lost 9, with 16 bases in between. The CDR3 loop spans 13 amino acids. Germline CDR1 is SNHLY and CDR2 is FYNNEI. CDR3 region: CASRETGLHTQYF. CDR3 DNA: TGTGCCAGCAGAGAGACAGGTCTACACACGCAGTATTTT.

This clonotype was recorded a few times. The chain carries TRBV9 and TRBJ1-1; D is ambiguous. The V end was cut by 4 bases, the J end by 3 bases, with 13 bases between. Germline assignment: CDR1 SGDLS and CDR2 YYNGEE. The CDR3 length is 14 residues. The CDR3 reads CASSPGGSDTEAFF. Here the CDR3 DNA reads TGTGCCAGCAGCCCCGGCGGGTCGGACACTGAAGCTTTCTTT.

Turning to this clonotype: This clone may be a read error of a much larger clone one base away. The chain joins TRBV29-1 to TRBJ2-7; D call uncertain. The CDR3 totals 12 residues. Trimming pared 1 base from V and 4 bases from J, leaving 8 bases between. CDR1 and CDR2 (germline): SQVTM, ANQGSEA. The CDR3 here is CSVEGMGYEQYF. The DNA for the CDR3 is TGCAGCGTTGAAGGCATGGGGTACGAGCAGTACTTC.